Below, 17 T cell receptor beta chains from the same sample are listed, as sequenced in a study of blood T cell repertoires in COVID-19. Sequencing was performed with immunoSEQ multiplex PCR; in TCRdb, only in-frame clones are kept and a portion is missing. The repertoire holds about 150,000 clones, around nine tenths seen once, with less than 10% in the top ten. Sequencing used peripheral blood. Every receptor here comes from a woman between 50 and 59 years old with active or convalescent COVID-19.

V is TRBV6-5 and J is TRBJ1-2, with TRBD1 matching 7 bases. Germline V gene lookup returns CDR1 MNHEY and CDR2 SVGAGI. CDR3 length: 15 amino acids. V was pared by 2 bases and J by 3 bases, with 6 bases of the junction left unmatched. CDR3 bases: TGTGCCAGCAGTTACGACAGGGCTGTCGACTATGGCTACACCTTC. Protein: CASSYDRAVDYGYTF.

The chain joins TRBV19 to TRBJ1-1; the D gene is possibly TRBD1 (5 bases). The V and J ends lost 6 bases and 6 bases respectively, with 11 bases between them. There are 12 residues in the CDR3. The germline CDR1 and CDR2 sequences are LNHDA and SQIVND (reference sequence). The CDR3: CASRAGGAEAFF. The CDR3 coding sequence is TGTGCCAGTAGAGCGGGGGGAGCTGAAGCTTTCTTT.

This chain joins TRBV6-2 or TRBV6-3 and TRBJ2-7; the D gene is possibly TRBD2 (5 bases). Germline values: CDR1 MNHEY, CDR2 SVGEGT. Trimming cost V 3 bases and J 4 bases, with 16 bases left between them. The CDR3 is 15 amino acids. CDR3 residues: CASSYLKGLLYEQYF. CDR3 nucleotides: TGTGCCAGCAGTTATTTGAAAGGACTCCTTTACGAGCAGTACTTC.

This chain links TRBV6-2 or TRBV6-3 with TRBJ1-3; D uncertain. Trimming pared 2 bases from V and 2 bases from J, leaving 7 bases between. The length of the CDR3 is 14 residues. Germline assignment: CDR1 MNHEY and CDR2 SVGEGT. CDR3 DNA: TGTGCCAGCAGTTACGGTACAGCTGGAAACACCATATATTTT. It is translated as CASSYGTAGNTIYF.

The gene calls are TRBV6-6 and TRBJ1-1; 7 bases map to TRBD1. The CDR3 contains 15 residues. The germline V gene has CDR1 MNHNY and CDR2 SVGAGI (reference sequence). V lost 4 bases and J lost 1; bases outside the gene matches: 6. DNA for the CDR3: TGTGCCAGCAGTTCAATGACAGGGACGAACACTGAAGCTTTCTTT. Encoded protein: CASSSMTGTNTEAFF.

The rearrangement joins TRBV6-5 to TRBJ1-3; the match to TRBD1 covers 10 bases. The CDR3 runs 14 residues. J gave up 0 bases and V 8 bases, and 1 base lay outside the gene matches. Germline V gene lookup returns CDR1 MNHEY and CDR2 SVGAGI. The CDR3: CASRTGGSGNTIYF. DNA for the CDR3: TGTGCCAGCCGGACAGGGGGCTCTGGAAACACCATATATTTT.

The V call is TRBV7-6, the J call TRBJ1-2; 7 nucleotides line up with TRBD1. The V gene's germline CDR1 is SGHVS and CDR2 FNYEAQ. This CDR3 region has 16 residues. The J segment lost 5 bases and the V segment lost 0 bases, leaving 9 bases of the junction unmatched. CDR3 DNA sequence: TGTGCCAGCAGCTTAGCGAACAGGGGTTCTTTTTATGGCTACACCTTC. This gives the protein CASSLANRGSFYGYTF.

V and J are TRBV5-1 and TRBJ2-5; TRBD1 might be the D (7 bases). V dropped 1 base and J dropped 5 bases, with 12 bases sitting between them. The CDR3 is made up of 14 amino acids. The germline CDR1 and CDR2 sequences are SGHRS and YFSETQ. The CDR3 is CASSLKAGGETQYF. The CDR3 DNA is TGCGCCAGCAGCTTGAAGGCAGGGGGGGAGACCCAGTACTTC.

The chain recombines TRBV5-8 with TRBJ2-1; 9 bases align to TRBD2. This CDR3 comprises 17 residues. The germline V gene encodes CDR1 SGHTS and CDR2 YDEGEE. The V segment lost 4 bases and the J segment 1 base; nucleotides outside the gene matches: 9. The CDR3 sequence is CASSLREREASYNEQFF. The CDR3 bases are TGTGCCAGCAGCCTACGCGAGCGGGAGGCATCCTACAATGAGCAGTTCTTC.

V is TRBV6-5 and J is TRBJ1-1; no clear D gene. CDR3 size: 12 residues. The V end was cut by 6 bases, the J end by 1 base, with 6 bases between. Germline V gene sequence: CDR1 MNHEY, CDR2 SVGAGI. The CDR3 bases are TGTGCCAGCAGCCGACAGAACACTGAAGCTTTCTTT. This sequence encodes CASSRQNTEAFF.

This chain links TRBV6-6 with TRBJ1-2; D is ambiguous. V lost 4 bases to trimming and J lost 3 bases, with 9 bases between them. The germline gives CDR1 MNHNY, CDR2 SVGAGI (reference sequence). This CDR3 spans 13 amino acids. The CDR3 is CASSSSGDYGYTF. The CDR3 DNA reads TGTGCCAGCAGTTCCTCCGGAGACTATGGCTACACCTTC.

The chain couples TRBV5-1 to TRBJ1-4; D may be TRBD1 (5 bases). The CDR3 is made up of 15 amino acids. Germline CDR1 reads SGHRS; CDR2 reads YFSETQ. Trimming took 4 bases from V and 6 from J, leaving 16 bases between them. DNA of the CDR3: TGCGCCAGCAGCCACGGGGGGGTAACGGATGAAAAACTGTTTTTT. It translates to CASSHGGVTDEKLFF. The variable domain in full, with the rest retrieved from reference TRBV5-1 and TRBJ1-4, is KAGVTQTPRYLIKTRGQQVTLSCSPISGHRSVSWYQQTPGQGLQFLFEYFSETQRNKGNFPGRFSGRQFSNSRSEMNVSTLELGDSALYLCASSHGGVTDEKLFFGSGTQLSVL.

The chain is built from TRBV7-9 and TRBJ2-7; a possible D gene is TRBD1 (6 bases). The V end lost 1 base, the J end lost 9 bases, and 16 bases lay between the germline ends. Germline V CDR1 and CDR2: SEHNR, FQNEAQ (reference sequence). The CDR3 runs to 14 residues. This CDR3 reads CASSLDMDTGTQYF. The CDR3 DNA reads TGTGCCAGCAGCTTAGATATGGACACAGGGACGCAGTACTTC.

In nucleotides, the CDR3 is TGTGCCAGCAGCCCCACCCGGTATCAGCCCCAGCATTTT. The encoded protein is CASSPTRYQPQHF. The chain couples TRBV7-2 to TRBJ1-5; D is uncertain. The CDR3 sequence is 13 residues long. Deletions cut 5 bases from V and 5 bases from J, with 10 bases between. CDR1 and CDR2 from the germline V gene are SGHTA and FQGNSA.

The genes are TRBV7-6 and TRBJ1-2; maybe TRBD1 (5 bases). There are 17 residues in the CDR3. Germline-derived CDR1 and CDR2 are SGHVS and FNYEAQ. The ends were cut back, 5 bases at V and 6 bases at J, with 25 bases in the middle. CDR3 sequence: CASSPRRDGADYDGYTF. The CDR3 region has the DNA TGTGCCAGCAGCCCGCGGAGGGACGGTGCGGACTATGATGGCTACACCTTC.

The rearrangement links TRBV5-1 to TRBJ1-1; 8 bases are a match to TRBD1. The CDR3 consists of 16 residues. CDR1 and CDR2 (germline): SGHRS, YFSETQ. The trim removed 0 bases at V and 6 bases at J, leaving 10 bases unmatched. The DNA for the CDR3 is TGCGCCAGCAGCTTGGAGACGGCTGACAGGGGAGCTGAAGCTTTCTTT. It encodes CASSLETADRGAEAFF. Full variable domain (rest looked up from reference TRBV5-1 and TRBJ1-1): KAGVTQTPRYLIKTRGQQVTLSCSPISGHRSVSWYQQTPGQGLQFLFEYFSETQRNKGNFPGRFSGRQFSNSRSEMNVSTLELGDSALYLCASSLETADRGAEAFFGQGTRLTVV.

The rearrangement links TRBV28 to TRBJ2-7, with 9 positions matching TRBD2. V gave up 3 bases and J gave up 2 bases; unmatched junction bases: 5. Germline CDR1 reads MDHEN; CDR2 reads SYDVKM. The CDR3 covers 15 residues. CDR3 nucleotides: TGTGCCAGCAGTTTGTCAGCGGGGGGAGCCTACGAGCAGTACTTC. Its protein product is CASSLSAGGAYEQYF.